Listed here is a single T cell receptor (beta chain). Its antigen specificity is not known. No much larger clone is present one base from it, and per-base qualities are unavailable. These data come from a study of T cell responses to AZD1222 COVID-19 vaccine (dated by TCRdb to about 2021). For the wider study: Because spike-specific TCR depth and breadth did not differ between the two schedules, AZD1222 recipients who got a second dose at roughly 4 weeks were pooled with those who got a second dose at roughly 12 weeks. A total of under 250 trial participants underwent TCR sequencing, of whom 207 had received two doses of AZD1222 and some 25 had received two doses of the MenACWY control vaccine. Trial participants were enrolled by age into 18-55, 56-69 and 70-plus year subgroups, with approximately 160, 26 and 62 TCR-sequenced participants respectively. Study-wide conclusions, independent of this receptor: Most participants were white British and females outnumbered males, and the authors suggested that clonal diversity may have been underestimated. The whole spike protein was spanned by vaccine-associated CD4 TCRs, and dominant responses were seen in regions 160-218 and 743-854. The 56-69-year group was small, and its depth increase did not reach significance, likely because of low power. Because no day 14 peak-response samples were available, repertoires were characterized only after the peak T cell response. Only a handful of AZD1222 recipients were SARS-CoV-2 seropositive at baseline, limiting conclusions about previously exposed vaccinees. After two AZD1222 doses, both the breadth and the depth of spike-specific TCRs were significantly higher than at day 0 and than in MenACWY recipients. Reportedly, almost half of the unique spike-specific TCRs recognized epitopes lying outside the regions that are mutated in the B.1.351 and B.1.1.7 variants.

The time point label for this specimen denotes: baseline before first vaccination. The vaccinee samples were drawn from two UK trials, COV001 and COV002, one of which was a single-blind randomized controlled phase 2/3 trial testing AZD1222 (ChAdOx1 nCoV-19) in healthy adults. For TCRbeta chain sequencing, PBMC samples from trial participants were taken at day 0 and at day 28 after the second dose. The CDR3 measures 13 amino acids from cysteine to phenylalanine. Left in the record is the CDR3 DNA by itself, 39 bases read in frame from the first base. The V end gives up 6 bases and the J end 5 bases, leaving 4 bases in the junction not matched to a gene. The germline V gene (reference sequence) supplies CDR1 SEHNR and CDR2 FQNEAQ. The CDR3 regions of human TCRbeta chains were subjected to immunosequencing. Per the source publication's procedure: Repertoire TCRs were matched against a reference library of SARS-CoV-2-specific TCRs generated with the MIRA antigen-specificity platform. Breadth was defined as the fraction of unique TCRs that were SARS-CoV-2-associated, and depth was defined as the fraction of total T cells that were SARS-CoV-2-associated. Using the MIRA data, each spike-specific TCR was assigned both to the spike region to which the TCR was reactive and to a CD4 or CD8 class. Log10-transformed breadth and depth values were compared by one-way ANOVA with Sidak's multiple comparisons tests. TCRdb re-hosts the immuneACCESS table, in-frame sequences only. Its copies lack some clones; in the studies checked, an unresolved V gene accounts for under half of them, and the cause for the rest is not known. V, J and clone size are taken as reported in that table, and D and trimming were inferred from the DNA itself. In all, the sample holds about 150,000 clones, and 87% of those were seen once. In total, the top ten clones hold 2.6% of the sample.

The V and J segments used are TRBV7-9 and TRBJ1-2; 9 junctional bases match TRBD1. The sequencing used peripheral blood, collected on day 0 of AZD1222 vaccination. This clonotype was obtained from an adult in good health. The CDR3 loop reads CASSRDRVYGYTF. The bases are TGTGCCAGCAGTCGGGACAGGGTTTATGGCTACACCTTC.